This TCR beta chain stems from a study of CD8 T cells in ankylosing spondylitis. About this clonotype itself: The CDR3 does not close with the conserved phenylalanine or tryptophan, likely indicating a read error.

TCRdb re-called the 5' RACE reads with MiXCR, one entry per CDR3 protein. This sample has around 150,000 distinct CDR3 sequences, with about a sixth found just once. Germline CDR1 and CDR2: MGHDK and SYGVNS. CDR3 length: 13 residues. Trimming took off 5 bases at V and 1 base at J, with 3 bases between the two ends. This TCR came from a male donor with ankylosing spondylitis or in good health (not recorded which). The V and J genes are TRBV25-1 and TRBJ1-6; D unclear. Specimen: blood, either unsorted or a sorted T cell fraction (not recorded which). The CDR3 coding sequence is TGTGCCAGCAGTAGGTCCTATAATTCACCCCTCCACCTT. This translates into CASSRSYNSPLHL.